This T cell receptor beta chain emerged from a study of blood T cell repertoires in COVID-19. The overall study: The study drew acute and convalescent COVID-19 samples from the United States, Italy and Spain. Nucleic acid was either cDNA or gDNA, and it came from T cells, B-cell-depleted T cells, or PBMCs.

Sequencing was performed with immunoSEQ multiplex PCR; in TCRdb, only in-frame clones are kept and a portion is missing. The sample includes some 170,000 clones, 87% seen only once; the top ten take 1% to 1.5%. The study recruited people aged about 18 to 89 years across some 23 US areas. Participant reports of clinical history set cohort assignment. The CDR3 has 16 amino acids. Germline-derived CDR1 and CDR2 are MGHRA and YSYEKL. Deletions cut 1 base from V and 4 bases from J, with 14 bases between. This TCR was recovered from a human donor with acute COVID-19. The donor label of this sample is uncertain. The rearrangement joins TRBV4-1 to TRBJ1-5; D may be TRBD1 (6 bases). The source material was PBMCs or T cells enriched from blood (not recorded which). As DNA, the CDR3 is TGCGCCAGCAGCCAAGTGGCTGGACAGAATAATCAGCCCCAGCATTTT. Residues: CASSQVAGQNNQPQHF.